This TCR beta chain came from a study of cytomegalovirus exposure and HLA in healthy donors. Study observations and caveats: Analyzed later, association rates of TCRs varied across HLA loci, with DRB1 most and HLA-C fewest. Using a false discovery rate of 0.05, a later analysis showed that 15,000 to 20,000 TCR beta sequences were associated with HLA alleles.

Comments on this clone: Antigen specificity is unknown.

Germline V gene data show CDR1 as LGHNA and CDR2 as YNFKEQ. Trimming at V came to 0 bases and at J to 8 bases, leaving 8 bases not matched to a gene. This CDR3 is built from 16 residues. In the PCR, 60 Vbeta and 13 Jbeta primers were used. Repertoires were generated with immunoSEQ multiplex PCR, while TCRdb's copy carries only in-frame clones and drops some. The sample contains around 130,000 clones, around 8.5% of which appear only once. This receptor was taken from a man between 40 and 49 years old in good health and CMV-seronegative. The chain uses TRBV4-2 and TRBJ2-1; the match to TRBD2 covers 9 bases. Sequencing was done on a sample of PBMCs. Here the CDR3 reads CASSQDAGGDSDEQFF. In DNA form, the CDR3 reads TGTGCCAGCAGCCAAGACGCGGGGGGGGACAGTGATGAGCAGTTCTTC.